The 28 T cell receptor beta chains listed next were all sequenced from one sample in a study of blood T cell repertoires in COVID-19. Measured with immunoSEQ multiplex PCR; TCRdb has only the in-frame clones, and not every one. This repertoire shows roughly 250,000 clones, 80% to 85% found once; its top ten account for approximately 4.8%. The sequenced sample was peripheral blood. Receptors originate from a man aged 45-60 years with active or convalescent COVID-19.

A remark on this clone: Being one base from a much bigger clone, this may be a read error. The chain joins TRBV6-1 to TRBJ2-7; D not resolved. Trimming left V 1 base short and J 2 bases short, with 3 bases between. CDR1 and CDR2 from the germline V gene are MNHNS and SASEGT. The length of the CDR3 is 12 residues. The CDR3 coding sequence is TGTGCCAGCAGTGAAGTCGCCTACGAGCAGTACTTC. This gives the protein CASSEVAYEQYF.

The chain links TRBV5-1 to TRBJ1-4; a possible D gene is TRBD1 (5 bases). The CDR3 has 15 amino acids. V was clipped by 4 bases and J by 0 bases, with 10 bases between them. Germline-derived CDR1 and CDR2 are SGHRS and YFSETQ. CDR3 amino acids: CASSGGDATNEKLFF. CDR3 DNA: TGCGCCAGCAGCGGGGGGGATGCAACTAATGAAAAACTGTTTTTT.

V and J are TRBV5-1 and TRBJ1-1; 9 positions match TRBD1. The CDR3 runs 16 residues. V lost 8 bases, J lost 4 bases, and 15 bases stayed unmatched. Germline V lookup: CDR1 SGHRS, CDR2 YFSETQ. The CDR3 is CASTGGAGSAGTEAFF. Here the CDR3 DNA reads TGCGCCAGTACAGGGGGCGCGGGGTCCGCAGGCACTGAAGCTTTCTTT.

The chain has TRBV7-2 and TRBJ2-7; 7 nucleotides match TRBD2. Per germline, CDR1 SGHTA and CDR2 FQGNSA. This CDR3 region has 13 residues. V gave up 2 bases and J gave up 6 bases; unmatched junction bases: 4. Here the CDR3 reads CASSLSGGGEQYF. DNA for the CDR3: TGTGCCAGCAGCTTAAGTGGGGGGGGCGAGCAGTACTTC.

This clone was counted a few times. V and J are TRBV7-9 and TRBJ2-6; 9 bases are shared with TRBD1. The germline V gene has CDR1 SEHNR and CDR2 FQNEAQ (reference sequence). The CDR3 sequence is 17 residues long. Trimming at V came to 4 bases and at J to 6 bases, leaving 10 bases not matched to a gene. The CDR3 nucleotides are TGTGCCAGCAGCTCTTCCCGGGACAGGGATGAGGCCAACGTCCTGACTTTC. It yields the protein CASSSSRDRDEANVLTF.

The CDR3 loop is CASSRTGPTGELFF. In DNA, the CDR3 is TGTGCCAGCAGCAGGACAGGTCCAACCGGGGAGCTGTTTTTT. The rearrangement links TRBV7-8 to TRBJ2-2; 7 nucleotides match TRBD1. Looked up from germline, CDR1 is SGHVS and CDR2 is FQNEAQ. With 5 bases clipped from V and 5 bases from J, the junction kept 5 bases outside the gene matches. The length of the CDR3 is 14 residues. Using reference TRBV7-8 and TRBJ2-2 for the parts outside the CDR3, the full variable domain is GAGVSQSPRYKVAKRGQDVALRCDPISGHVSLFWYQQALGQGPEFLTYFQNEAQLDKSGLPSDRFFAERPEGSVSTLKIQRTQQEDSAVYLCASSRTGPTGELFFGEGSRLTVL.

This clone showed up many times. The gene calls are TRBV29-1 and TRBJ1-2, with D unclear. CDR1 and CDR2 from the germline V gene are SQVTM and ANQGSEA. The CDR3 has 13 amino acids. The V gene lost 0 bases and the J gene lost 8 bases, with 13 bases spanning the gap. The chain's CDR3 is CSVEDPHDGGYTF. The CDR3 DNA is TGCAGCGTTGAAGATCCTCATGACGGGGGCTACACCTTC.

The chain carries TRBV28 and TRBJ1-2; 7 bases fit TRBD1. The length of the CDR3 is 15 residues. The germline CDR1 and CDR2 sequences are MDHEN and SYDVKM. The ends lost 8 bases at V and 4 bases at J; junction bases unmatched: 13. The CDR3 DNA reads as TGTGCCAGCGGACCCTCTGGAGACAGGGTCTATGGCTACACCTTC. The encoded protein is CASGPSGDRVYGYTF.

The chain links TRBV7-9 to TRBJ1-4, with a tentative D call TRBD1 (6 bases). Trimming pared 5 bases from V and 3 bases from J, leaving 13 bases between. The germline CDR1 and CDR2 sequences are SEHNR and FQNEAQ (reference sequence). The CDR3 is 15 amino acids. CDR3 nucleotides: TGTGCCAGCAGCCCCCTGGGGGCTTCTAATGAAAAACTGTTTTTT. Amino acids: CASSPLGASNEKLFF.

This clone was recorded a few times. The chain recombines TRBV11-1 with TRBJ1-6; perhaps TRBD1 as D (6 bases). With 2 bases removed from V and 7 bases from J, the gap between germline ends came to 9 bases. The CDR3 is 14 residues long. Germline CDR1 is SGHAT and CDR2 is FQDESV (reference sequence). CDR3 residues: CASSLQGQNSPLHF. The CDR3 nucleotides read TGTGCCAGCAGCTTACAAGGACAGAATTCACCCCTCCACTTT.

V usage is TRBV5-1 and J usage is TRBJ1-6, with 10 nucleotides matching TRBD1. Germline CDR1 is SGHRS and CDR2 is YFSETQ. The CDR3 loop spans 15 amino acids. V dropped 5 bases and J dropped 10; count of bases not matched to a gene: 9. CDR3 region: CASRAGTGVWSPLHF. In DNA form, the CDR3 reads TGCGCCAGCAGGGCCGGGACAGGGGTCTGGTCACCCCTCCACTTT.

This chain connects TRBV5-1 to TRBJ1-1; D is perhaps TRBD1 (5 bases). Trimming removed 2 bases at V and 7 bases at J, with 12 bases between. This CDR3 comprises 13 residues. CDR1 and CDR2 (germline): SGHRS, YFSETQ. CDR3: CASSLRGKHEAFF. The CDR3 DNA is TGCGCCAGCAGCTTAAGGGGTAAGCATGAAGCTTTCTTT.

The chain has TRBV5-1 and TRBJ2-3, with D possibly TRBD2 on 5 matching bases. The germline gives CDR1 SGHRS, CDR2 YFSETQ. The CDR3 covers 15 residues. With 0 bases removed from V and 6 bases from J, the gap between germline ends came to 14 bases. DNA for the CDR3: TGCGCCAGCAGCTTGGCCCAAAAACTAGGGGATACGCAGTATTTT. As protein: CASSLAQKLGDTQYF.

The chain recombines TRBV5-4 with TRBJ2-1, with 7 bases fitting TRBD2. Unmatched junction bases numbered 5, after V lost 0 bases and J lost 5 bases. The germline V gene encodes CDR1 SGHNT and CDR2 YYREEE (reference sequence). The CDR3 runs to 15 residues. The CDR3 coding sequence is TGTGCCAGCAGCTTGGACCCAGCGGGGAACAATGAGCAGTTCTTC. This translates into CASSLDPAGNNEQFF.

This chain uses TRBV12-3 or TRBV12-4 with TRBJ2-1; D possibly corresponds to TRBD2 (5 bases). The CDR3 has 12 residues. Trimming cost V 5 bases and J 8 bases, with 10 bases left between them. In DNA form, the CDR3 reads TGTGCCAGCAGTGACGGGGTAGATGAGCAGTTCTTC. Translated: CASSDGVDEQFF.

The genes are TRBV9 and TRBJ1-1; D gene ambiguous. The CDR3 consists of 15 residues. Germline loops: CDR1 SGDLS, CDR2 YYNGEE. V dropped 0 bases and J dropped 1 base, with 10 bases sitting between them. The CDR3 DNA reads TGTGCCAGCAGCGTAGTATCCTCTCCGAACACTGAAGCTTTCTTT. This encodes CASSVVSSPNTEAFF.

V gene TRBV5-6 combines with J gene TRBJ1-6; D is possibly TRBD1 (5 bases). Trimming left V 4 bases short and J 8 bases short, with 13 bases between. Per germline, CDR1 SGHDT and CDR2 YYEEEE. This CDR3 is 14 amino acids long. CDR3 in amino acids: CASSPTGAHSPLHF. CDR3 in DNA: TGTGCCAGCAGCCCAACTGGGGCTCATTCACCCCTCCACTTT. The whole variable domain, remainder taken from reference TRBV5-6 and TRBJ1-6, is DAGVTQSPTHLIKTRGQQVTLRCSPKSGHDTVSWYQQALGQGPQFIFQYYEEEERQRGNFPDRFSGHQFPNYSSELNVNALLLGDSALYLCASSPTGAHSPLHFGNGTRLTVT.

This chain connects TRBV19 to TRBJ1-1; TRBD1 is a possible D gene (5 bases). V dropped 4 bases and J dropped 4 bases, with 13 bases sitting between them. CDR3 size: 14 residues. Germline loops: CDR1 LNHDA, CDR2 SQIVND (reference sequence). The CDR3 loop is CASSTVVGGTEAFF. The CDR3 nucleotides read TGTGCCAGTAGTACCGTGGTGGGGGGCACTGAAGCTTTCTTT.

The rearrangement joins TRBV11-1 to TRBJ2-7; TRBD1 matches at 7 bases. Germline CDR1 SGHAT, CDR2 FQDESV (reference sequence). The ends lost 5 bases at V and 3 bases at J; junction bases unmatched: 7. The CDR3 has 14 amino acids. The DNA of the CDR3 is TGTGCCAGCAGCCCACGGACAGGCTTCTACGAGCAGTACTTC. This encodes CASSPRTGFYEQYF.

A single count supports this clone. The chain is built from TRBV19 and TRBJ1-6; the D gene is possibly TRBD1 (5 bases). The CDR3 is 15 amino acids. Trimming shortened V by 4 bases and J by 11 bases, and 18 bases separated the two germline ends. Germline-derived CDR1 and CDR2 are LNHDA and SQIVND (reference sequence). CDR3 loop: CASSNPVGVGTPLHF. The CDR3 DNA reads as TGTGCCAGTAGTAATCCAGTAGGGGTGGGGACACCCCTCCACTTT.

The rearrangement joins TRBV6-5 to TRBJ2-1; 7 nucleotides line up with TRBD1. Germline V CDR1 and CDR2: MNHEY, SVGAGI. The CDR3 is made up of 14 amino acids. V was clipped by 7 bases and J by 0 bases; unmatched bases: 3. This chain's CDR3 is CASKGQSSYNEQFF. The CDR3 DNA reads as TGTGCCAGCAAGGGACAGAGCTCCTACAATGAGCAGTTCTTC.

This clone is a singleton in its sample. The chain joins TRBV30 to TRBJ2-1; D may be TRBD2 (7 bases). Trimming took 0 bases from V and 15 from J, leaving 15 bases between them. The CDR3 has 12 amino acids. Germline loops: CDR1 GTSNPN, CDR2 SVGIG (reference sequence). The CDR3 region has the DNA TGTGCCTGGAGTGTTGTGGGGGGGCCCCCGTTCTTC. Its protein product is CAWSVVGGPPFF.

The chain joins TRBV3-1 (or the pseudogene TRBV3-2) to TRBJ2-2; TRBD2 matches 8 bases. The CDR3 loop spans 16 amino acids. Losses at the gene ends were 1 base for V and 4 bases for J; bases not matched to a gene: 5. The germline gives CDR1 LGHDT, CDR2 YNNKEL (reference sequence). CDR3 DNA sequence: TGTGCCAGCAGCCAAGCCCGGGGACTAGGCACCGGGGAGCTGTTTTTT. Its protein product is CASSQARGLGTGELFF.

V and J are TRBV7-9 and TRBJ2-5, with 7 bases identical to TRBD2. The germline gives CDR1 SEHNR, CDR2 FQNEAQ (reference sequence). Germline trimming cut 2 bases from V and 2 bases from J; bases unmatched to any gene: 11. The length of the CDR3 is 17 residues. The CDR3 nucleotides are TGTGCCAGCAGCTTAAACCCCCGAGCGCGGGGGCAAGAGACCCAGTACTTC. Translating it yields CASSLNPRARGQETQYF.

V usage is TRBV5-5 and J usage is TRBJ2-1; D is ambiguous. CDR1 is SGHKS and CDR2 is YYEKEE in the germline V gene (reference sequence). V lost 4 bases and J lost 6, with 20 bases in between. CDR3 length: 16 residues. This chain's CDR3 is CASSPAEGYLGNEQFF. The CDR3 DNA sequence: TGTGCCAGCAGCCCGGCGGAAGGTTATTTGGGCAATGAGCAGTTCTTC.

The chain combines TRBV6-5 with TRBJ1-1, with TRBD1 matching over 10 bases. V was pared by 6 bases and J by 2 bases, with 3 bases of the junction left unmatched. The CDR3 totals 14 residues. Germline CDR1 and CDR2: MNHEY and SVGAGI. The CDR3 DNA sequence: TGTGCCAGCAGGCTGACAGGGGGCAACACTGAAGCTTTCTTT. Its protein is CASRLTGGNTEAFF.

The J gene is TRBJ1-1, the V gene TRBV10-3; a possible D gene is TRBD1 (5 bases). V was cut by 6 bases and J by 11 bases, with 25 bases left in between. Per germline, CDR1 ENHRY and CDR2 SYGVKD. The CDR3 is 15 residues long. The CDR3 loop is CAIREVGTGPSGAFF. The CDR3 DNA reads TGTGCCATCAGGGAGGTCGGCACAGGCCCCTCTGGGGCTTTCTTT.

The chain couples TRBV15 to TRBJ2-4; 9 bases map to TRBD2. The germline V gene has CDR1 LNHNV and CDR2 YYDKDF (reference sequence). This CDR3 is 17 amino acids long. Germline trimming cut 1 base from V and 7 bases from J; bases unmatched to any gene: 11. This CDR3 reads CATSRVGGGGIGNIQYF. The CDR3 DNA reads TGTGCCACCAGCAGAGTGGGCGGGGGGGGCATTGGGAACATTCAGTACTTC. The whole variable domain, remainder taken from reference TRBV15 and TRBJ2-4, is DAMVIQNPRYQVTQFGKPVTLSCSQTLNHNVMYWYQQKSSQAPKLLFHYYDKDFNNEADTPDNFQSRRPNTSFCFLDIRSPGLGDTAMYLCATSRVGGGGIGNIQYFGAGTRLSVL.